This TCR beta chain was identified during a study of blood T cell repertoires in COVID-19. Turning to the study itself: Both acute and convalescent COVID-19 samples were obtained from the United States, Italy and Spain.

The germline CDR1 and CDR2 sequences are MDHEN and SYDVKM. This CDR3 has 11 amino acids. V trimming: 7 bases; J trimming: 7 bases; junction bases outside the gene matches: 4. Assay: immunoSEQ multiplex PCR; the TCRdb copy retains only in-frame clones and omits some. The sample consists of under 400,000 clones, about 89% of them appearing once. Specimen: peripheral blood. The TCR sequence derives from a woman in her thirties with COVID-19, enrolled during active disease. The genes are TRBV28 and TRBJ2-7, with TRBD2 matching 7 bases. CDR3: CASNLAEEQYF. CDR3 sequence (DNA): TGTGCCAGCAACCTAGCGGAGGAGCAGTACTTC. Supplemented by reference TRBV28 and TRBJ2-7, the full variable domain reads DVKVTQSSRYLVKRTGEKVFLECVQDMDHENMFWYRQDPGLGLRLIYFSYDVKMKEKGDIPEGYSVSREKKERFSLILESASTNQTSMYLCASNLAEEQYFGPGTRLTVT.